This TCR beta chain is drawn from a study of graft-versus-host responses after intestinal transplantation. Study details: Tacrolimus plus steroids were given to all recipients for approximately three years, preceded by anti-thymocyte globulin induction.

This clone was counted a single time. What it binds is not known. Profiling relied on immunoSEQ multiplex PCR, and the TCRdb table lists in-frame clones only, not all of them. The table lists tens of thousands of clones, roughly 91% of them singletons, with 0.1% in the top ten. Study-level points and caveats: Individuals carrying graft-donor T cell macrochimerism showed high graft-versus-host to host-versus-graft clonal ratios in allografts.

The source material was unstimulated CD4+ T cells sorted from spleen or lymph node cells, sampled before intestinal transplant. This clonotype was sampled from a human donor who received an intestinal transplant.

CDR3 loop: CASSSSTGGNNSPLHF. The DNA for the CDR3 is TGTGCCAGCAGTTCTTCTACAGGTGGAAATAATTCACCCCTCCACTTT. V gene TRBV27 combines with J gene TRBJ1-6; TRBD1 might be the D (5 bases). The germline V gene encodes CDR1 MNHEY and CDR2 SMNVEV (reference sequence). V gave up 4 bases and J gave up 5 bases, with 15 bases separating them. The CDR3 runs to 16 residues.